This is a list of T cell receptor beta chains from one sample in a study of blood T cell repertoires in COVID-19. Assay used: immunoSEQ multiplex PCR; TCRdb lists only in-frame clones, some missing. The sample holds tens of thousands of clones, about 83% seen once. Input material: peripheral blood. The receptors were gathered from a human donor in a cohort sampled during active COVID-19. Each CDR3 is given with its conserved first and last residue.

>TRBV12-5|TRBJ1-2
CASGQGNLYGYTF
>TRBV6-5|TRBJ2-7
CASSYSMFGDSEQYF
>TRBV5-6|TRBJ2-7
CASSKTGVAYEQYF
>TRBV6-5|TRBJ2-1
CATRGVNEQFF
>TRBV18|TRBJ1-6
CASSPQPRQGFDTPLHF
>TRBV19|TRBJ1-5
CASSWKRGSNQPQHF
>TRBV7-9|TRBJ1-1
CASSPRDKNTEAFF
>TRBV7-8|TRBJ1-3
CASSFYKGASSGNTIYF
>TRBV5-4|TRBJ2-2
CASSSWTSGHTGELFF
>TRBV12-3/TRBV12-4|TRBJ2-5
CASRRGLGETQYF
>TRBV29-1|TRBJ2-3
CSVERGQYTQYF
>TRBV27|TRBJ1-1
CASSLSGNDIEAFF
>TRBV6-1|TRBJ2-3
CASSEAGGTSGRRTDTQYF
>TRBV5-6|TRBJ2-1
CASSLWSSIGNEQFF
>TRBV5-1|TRBJ2-3
CASSLMAGGEVDTQYF
>TRBV2|TRBJ2-3
CASNRQGGTDTQYF